A single sample is the source of the 11 T cell receptor beta chains below, sequenced in a study of PD-1 blockade in classical Hodgkin lymphoma (dated by TCRdb to the early 2020s). The receptor library was made with the immunoSEQ multiplex PCR assay. The immuneACCESS repertoire file appears here via TCRdb, limited to in-frame rearrangements. These files lack a portion of the clones; in checked studies, under half of the deficit traces to unresolved V genes, and the cause of the others is not known. Counted in this sample were some 90,000 clones; over 90% of them appeared once. The ten largest clones capture about 2.7% of the sample. According to the study, the label for this sample's time point signals: cycle 2 day 1 (C2D1) of nivolumab. Every trial patient had relapsed following autologous stem cell transplantation, and prior brentuximab vedotin exposure was what differed among cohorts A, B and C.

The source was peripheral blood mononuclear cells (PBMCs), collected before the second cycle of nivolumab. Every receptor here comes from a human donor with classical Hodgkin lymphoma.

The V and J genes are TRBV27 and TRBJ2-6, with TRBD2 identical over 8 bases. The CDR3 extends over 19 amino acids. Losses at the gene ends were 3 bases for V and 2 bases for J; bases not matched to a gene: 12. Germline V gene sequence: CDR1 MNHEY, CDR2 SMNVEV (reference sequence). CDR3 protein: CASSFRFTGRGPGANVLTF. CDR3 DNA sequence: TGTGCCAGCAGTTTTAGGTTCACCGGGAGGGGTCCTGGGGCCAACGTCCTGACTTTC.

The chain uses TRBV30 and TRBJ2-1; TRBD1 might be the D (6 bases). V dropped 0 bases and J dropped 0 bases, with 9 bases sitting between them. Germline CDR1 and CDR2: GTSNPN and SVGIG (reference sequence). The CDR3 contains 15 residues. DNA of the CDR3: TGTGCCTGGAGTGTACTAGGGGGCTCCTACAATGAGCAGTTCTTC. Translating gives CAWSVLGGSYNEQFF.

V is TRBV6-5 and J is TRBJ2-3; D call uncertain. The V end lost 5 bases, the J end lost 0 bases, and 6 bases lay between the germline ends. The CDR3 consists of 13 residues. Germline V gives CDR1 MNHEY, CDR2 SVGAGI. In DNA form, the CDR3 reads TGTGCCAGCAGTCAGACTAGCACAGATACGCAGTATTTT. Protein product: CASSQTSTDTQYF.

The gene calls are TRBV5-5 and TRBJ2-7; 13 bases line up with TRBD2. CDR3 size: 15 residues. The germline V gene has CDR1 SGHKS and CDR2 YYEKEE (reference sequence). After removal of 1 base from V and 4 bases from J, the junction contained 2 bases not matched to a gene. The CDR3 nucleotides read TGTGCCAGCAGCTTGCGGACTAGCGGGAGTTACGAGCAGTACTTC. Translating gives CASSLRTSGSYEQYF.

The V and J genes are TRBV19 and TRBJ2-7, with 7 nucleotides matching TRBD1. There are 15 residues in the CDR3. Germline V gene data show CDR1 as LNHDA and CDR2 as SQIVND (reference sequence). Trimming cost V 3 bases and J 3 bases; bases outside gene matches: 8. The CDR3 bases are TGTGCCAGTAGTATCCGCACAGGGGAAGGCTACGAGCAGTACTTC. This codes for CASSIRTGEGYEQYF.

The V call is TRBV12-5, the J call TRBJ2-5; tentative D call: TRBD2 (5 bases). The CDR3 loop spans 15 amino acids. Germline-derived CDR1 and CDR2 are LGHNT and FRNRAP. V was clipped by 7 bases and J by 2 bases, with 17 bases between them. The DNA for the CDR3 is TGTGCTAGTGAAATGACCGCCGGGGTACAAGAGACCCAGTACTTC. Translated: CASEMTAGVQETQYF.

The chain links TRBV30 to TRBJ2-7, with D hard to call. Trimming removed 2 bases from V and 0 bases from J, with 11 bases in between. The CDR3 extends over 14 amino acids. The V gene's germline CDR1 is GTSNPN and CDR2 SVGIG (reference sequence). The CDR3, as DNA: TGTGCCTGGAGTTCACACACGAGCTCCTACGAGCAGTACTTC. Its translation: CAWSSHTSSYEQYF.

The chain links TRBV5-1 to TRBJ2-1, with 10 nucleotides matching TRBD2. Germline-derived CDR1 and CDR2 are SGHRS and YFSETQ. The CDR3 consists of 16 residues. J lost 0 bases, V lost 0 bases, and 0 bases had no gene match. The CDR3 sequence: CASSLVAGGSYNEQFF. The CDR3 region has the DNA TGCGCCAGCAGCTTGGTAGCGGGAGGCTCCTACAATGAGCAGTTCTTC.

CDR3 DNA sequence: TGTGCCCACTCGGGCAGCGGGCGGCATCCCTACGAGCAGTACTTC. Its translation is CAHSGSGRHPYEQYF. The chain couples TRBV28 to TRBJ2-7, with D perhaps matching TRBD2 (6 bases). The CDR3 is made up of 15 amino acids. The germline V gene has CDR1 MDHEN and CDR2 SYDVKM. The V gene lost 11 bases and the J gene lost 2 bases, with 22 bases spanning the gap. The full variable domain, its missing parts supplied by reference TRBV28 and TRBJ2-7, is DVKVTQSSRYLVKRTGEKVFLECVQDMDHENMFWYRQDPGLGLRLIYFSYDVKMKEKGDIPEGYSVSREKKERFSLILESASTNQTSMYLCAHSGSGRHPYEQYFGPGTRLTVT.

The J gene is TRBJ1-1, the V gene TRBV28; tentatively, D is TRBD1 (5 bases). CDR3 length: 15 amino acids. CDR1 and CDR2 (germline): MDHEN, SYDVKM. The V end lost 4 bases, the J end lost 0 bases, and 12 bases lay between the germline ends. The CDR3 sequence: CASSSVGVVNTEAFF. In DNA form, the CDR3 reads TGTGCCAGCAGTTCAGTAGGGGTAGTGAACACTGAAGCTTTCTTT.

The rearrangement links TRBV9 to TRBJ2-3, with a possible D match to TRBD2 (7 bases). V was clipped by 0 bases and J by 4 bases, with 21 bases between them. In germline, CDR1 is SGDLS, CDR2 YYNGEE. The CDR3 has 18 residues. This CDR3 is CASSVGPRGAGESDTQYF. Here the CDR3 DNA reads TGTGCCAGCAGCGTAGGCCCGAGGGGGGCGGGAGAGTCAGATACGCAGTATTTT.